This T cell receptor (beta chain) stems from a study of cytomegalovirus exposure and HLA in healthy donors (dated by TCRdb to about 2017). Regarding the complete study: According to an earlier analysis of around 600 of the donors, some 170 million T cells yielded over 90 million unique TCR beta sequences and 276 Gb of sequence data. Using immunosequencing, the study profiled T cell repertoires from about 620 subjects and related those repertoires to cytomegalovirus serostatus. Approximately 300 gigabases of sequencing data and around 90 million unique TCR sequences made up an early release that covered approximately 700 HLA-typed donors. Of the 300 to 450 genotyped donors, around 81% fell in the genetic ancestry cluster associated with self-reported Caucasian donors. Among 398 genotyped donors of the cohort, an average of approximately 240,000 unique TCR beta nucleotide sequences was sequenced per donor, of which about 19% were non-productive. In the later analysis, no new phenotypic data were used to find candidate immune exposures; instead, reliance was placed on TCR beta sequences and their occurrence across donors. Both class I and class II loci were covered by HLA typing, at four-digit resolution. The study combined high-throughput TCR immunosequencing, statistical association of individual TCRs with disease status, and machine learning to predict cytomegalovirus infection status. Every discovery cohort repertoire had been produced on one sequencing platform. About 5 DR-DQ haplotypes were handled as single units for association and clustering, since linkage in the cohort was strong. Donor age, sex, ethnicity and CMV serostatus were compiled alongside the repertoire data. The study aimed to test whether cataloging public T cell receptors could reveal signatures of past pathogen exposure. Along with the approximately 670-subject first cohort, a separate validation cohort of over a hundred different subjects was used. An earlier analysis of 587 of the donors used high-throughput TCR beta sequencing to judge whether each TCR beta V gene segment behaved as functional or pseudogenic. In a later genetic analysis, genome-wide SNP genotypes for about 55% of the 666 donors were used, and that subset was treated as a discovery cohort. Typing coverage differed by locus: A, B, C, DRB1 and DQB1 were typed in about 629-640 donors, DQA1 in 522, DPA1 in around 600, and DPB1 in just under 490. A later analysis re-examined previously published TCR beta repertoires from more than 650 donors and added high-resolution HLA genotyping to investigate patterns of TCR occurrence. Study-wide conclusions, independent of this receptor: Because counts were too low, roughly 17 rarely observed V segments, including chromosome 9 orphons, were left out of the earlier analysis of a few hundred of the donors. Because HLA typing was missing for some donors at each locus, association tests included only the typed subset. A later analysis associated roughly 17,000 TCR beta sequences with specific HLA alleles at a false discovery rate of 0.05. Compared with equally common non-associated chains, HLA-associated TCR beta chains in a later analysis were more clonally expanded and had lower generation probabilities. In the study, around 150 TCR beta chains were listed as associated with cytomegalovirus. Compared with the roughly 600-donor mean, donors in an Asian-associated ancestry cluster had fewer N-insertions in productive TCRs, according to a later genetic analysis. A group of highly shared sequence variants was considered likely to be a technical artifact of the sequencing pipeline. Cytomegalovirus status was reported to be diagnosed by the classifier with high specificity and sensitivity in both the original and validation cohorts. In a later analysis, TCR association rates were found to vary across HLA loci, with the most associated TCRs seen for DRB1 alleles and the fewest for HLA-C alleles. The only immune exposure information available for the cohort was CMV serostatus. A further reported finding was that TCR beta sequences accurately predicted the HLA-A and HLA-B alleles for most subjects in the first cohort. Several of the top co-occurrence clusters appeared to be linked to parvovirus B19, influenza, CMV and Epstein-Barr virus, according to a later analysis. Most TCR sequences were seen in very few donors, while some public TCRs were found in many individuals. Some IMGT-functional V segments, including TRBV6-2 and TRBV6-3, could not be told apart with the 87-base-pair reads, so those segments were excluded. Roughly uniform sequencing depth across donors was assumed in presence/absence analyses, although this assumption may not hold. Correlated functional status among segregating V segments might be attributable to linkage disequilibrium, but an unknown experimental factor could not be ruled out. It was suggested by the authors that the approach could potentially be generalized to other disease states and immunological phenotypes. According to a later analysis, most CMV-associated TCR beta chains appeared to be HLA-restricted, and the HLA associations seemed to be driven largely by CMV exposure. A later genetic analysis associated a missense DCLRE1C variant with V-gene and J-gene trimming of TCR beta chains, and an independent cohort replicated the association. A few of the identified cytomegalovirus-associated TCR beta chains were confirmed in vitro to be specific for cytomegalovirus antigens. An earlier analysis of approximately 530 of the donors showed that most TCR beta V segments appeared in productive rearrangements either about 90% or about 30% of the time, which broadly matched IMGT annotations. In this cohort, only TCR beta chains were sequenced, and detectable features were limited by the absence of alpha or paired-chain data. When HLA alleles, especially DR and DQ, strongly co-occurred, TCR associations were difficult to assign to individual alleles.

Remarks on this clone: Its target antigen remains unknown. Per-base quality was not reported, and no clone a single base away is much larger than it.

The cohort was made up of 650 to 700 healthy bone marrow donors. All cohort members were sampled while nominally healthy, although unrecorded immune exposures were likely present. The donor tested CMV seronegative, placing the donor among the 350 to 400 seronegative members of the cohort. Every donor gave a peripheral blood sample, and the peripheral blood mononuclear cells from that sample were used for TCR beta sequencing. The Qiagen DNeasy Blood Extraction Kit was used to extract genomic DNA from the blood cell samples. From the cysteine up to the phenylalanine, the CDR3 has a length of 15 residues. Solely the CDR3 DNA is kept, with 45 bases framed from the first base. V loses 0 bases of germline sequence and J loses 7 bases, and the interval between the two ends is 13 bases. CDR1 and CDR2 (LNHDA, SQIVND) derive from the germline V gene (reference sequence). The library came from the immunoSEQ multiplex PCR assay. A mixture of 60 forward primers for TCR Vbeta segments and 13 reverse primers for TCR Jbeta segments was used in the multiplex PCR. The CDR3 region of rearranged TCR beta genes was amplified from genomic DNA by a multiplex PCR assay. Amplified TCR beta libraries were sequenced as 87-base-pair reads on the Illumina HiSeq System. For the original study's pipeline: A later analysis counted around 72 million unique TCR beta chains across the roughly 700 repertoires, and 10 million to 12 million of these chains were shared by at least two donors. To remove PCR and sequencing errors, raw reads were error-corrected and collapsed into unique sequences using a nearest-neighbor algorithm that merged closely related sequences. V, D and J gene segments were assigned by aligning CDR3 sequences to IMGT reference sequences. For a sequence to be retained, a match of at least six nucleotides to both a V gene segment and a J gene segment was required. Rearrangements were called productive when the CDR3 lacked stop codons and stayed in frame with V and J; all others were non-productive. Following IMGT convention, CDR3 was defined as the stretch from the second conserved V-encoded cysteine up to the conserved J-encoded phenylalanine. In an earlier analysis of approximately 500 of the donors, sequences lacking an unambiguous match to a single V gene segment were excluded. In an earlier analysis of about 590 of the donors, a V segment was called functional when productive rearrangements were above 56.7%, and segregating when the standard deviation between donors exceeded 5%. A statistical classification framework was built to diagnose cytomegalovirus status from the catalog of TCR beta chain sequences. A later analysis assigned V and J genes by comparing TCR nucleotide sequences with IMGT/GENE-DB human TR gene sequences. Using the TCRdist pipeline, a later analysis assigned CDR3 sequences along with most-parsimonious VDJ recombination scenarios. A later analysis defined each TCR beta chain by its CDR3 amino acid sequence plus V-gene family, and excluded reads lacking a unique V-gene family. To address suspected cross-contamination and a sequencing artifact, a later analysis removed a few hundred highly shared, low-generation-probability nucleotide sequences. A later analysis calculated a clonal expansion index for each public chain from normalized within-repertoire ranks of inferred template counts. In a later analysis, generation probabilities were computed using a VDJ recombination model fitted to out-of-frame rearrangements, and the results were checked against IGoR. In a later analysis, hypergeometric tests were used to score TCR-TCR, TCR-HLA and TCR-CMV co-occurrence, with a repertoire-size bias correction applied to TCR pairs. To estimate false discovery rates, a later analysis permuted the HLA or CMV assignments 20 times. In a later analysis, co-occurring TCRs were grouped with DBSCAN, and TCRdist sequence similarity was added when clustering was performed within HLA-allele-positive subsets. Repertoires with fewer than 30,000 or more than 120,000 public chains, plus five repertoires with anomalous nucleotide sharing, were excluded from co-occurrence clustering. In its TCRdb copy, this immuneACCESS table keeps in-frame sequences only and misses some clones. Where compared with another copy, unresolved V genes explain less than half of these, and the others have no known cause. The V and J calls and clone size come from that table; D and trimming were worked out from the DNA. This sample lists 130,000 or so clones; around 80% were detected once. The ten largest clonotypes hold about 5.3% of the sample.

The chain was built from TRBV19 and TRBJ2-1; TRBD2 could be the D gene, as 7 bases match. Sequencing was carried out using PBMCs. This TCR derives from a man between 25 and 39 years old in good health and CMV-seronegative. For the CDR3, the sequence is CASSIDGGAVNEQFF. The DNA sequence reads TGTGCCAGTAGTATAGATGGGGGGGCGGTAAATGAGCAGTTCTTC. The full variable domain, with segments outside the CDR3 supplied by the reference TRBV19 and TRBJ2-1 proteins, appears as DGGITQSPKYLFRKEGQNVTLSCEQNLNHDAMYWYRQDPGQGLRLIYYSQIVNDFQKGDIAEGYSVSREKKESFPLTVTSAQKNPTAFYLCASSIDGGAVNEQFFGPGTRLTVL.